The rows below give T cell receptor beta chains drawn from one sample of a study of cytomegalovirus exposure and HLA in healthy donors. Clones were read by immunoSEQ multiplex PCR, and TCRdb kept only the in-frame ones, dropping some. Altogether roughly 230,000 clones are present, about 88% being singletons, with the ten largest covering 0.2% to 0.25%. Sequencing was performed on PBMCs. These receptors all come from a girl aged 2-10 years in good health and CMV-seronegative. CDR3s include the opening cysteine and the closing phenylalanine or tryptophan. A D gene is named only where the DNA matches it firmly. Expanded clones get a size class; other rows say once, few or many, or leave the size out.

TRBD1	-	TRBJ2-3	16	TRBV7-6	TGTGCCAGCAGCTTAGTGGGGACAGGGGGCGCAGATACGCAGTATTTT	CASSLVGTGGADTQYF
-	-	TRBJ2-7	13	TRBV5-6	TGTGCCAGCAGCTTGTATTGGGCTTACGAGCAGTACTTC	CASSLYWAYEQYF
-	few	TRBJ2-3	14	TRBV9	TGTGCCAGCAGCCCCTTCCCCCGAGCAGATACGCAGTATTTT	CASSPFPRADTQYF
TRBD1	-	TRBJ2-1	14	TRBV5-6	TGTGCCAGCAGCTTGTGGCAGGGGGCCGGTGAGCAGTTCTTC	CASSLWQGAGEQFF
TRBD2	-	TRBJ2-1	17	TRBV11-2	TGTGCCAGCAGCTTTTTAGCGGGGGGAGTCATCTACAATGAGCAGTTCTTC	CASSFLAGGVIYNEQFF
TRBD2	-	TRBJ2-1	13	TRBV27	TGTGCCAGCAGTCGGGACTACCTCAATGAGCAGTTCTTC	CASSRDYLNEQFF
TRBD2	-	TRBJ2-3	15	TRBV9	TGTGCCAGCAGTCCAAGGACTAGCGCTGTGGATACGCAGTATTTT	CASSPRTSAVDTQYF
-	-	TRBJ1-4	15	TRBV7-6	TGTGCCAGCAGCTTATCGGCAGGGCATAATGAAAAACTGTTTTTT	CASSLSAGHNEKLFF
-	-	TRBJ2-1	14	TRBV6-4	TGTGCCAGCAGAAAGGAGAGCTCCTACAATGAGCAGTTCTTC	CASRKESSYNEQFF
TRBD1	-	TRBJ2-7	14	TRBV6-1	TGTGCCAGCAGTGAAGTAACAGGGGGTTACGAGCAGTACTTC	CASSEVTGGYEQYF
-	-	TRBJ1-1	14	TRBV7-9	TGTTCCAGCAGCGTACAGGGACCGAACACTGAAGCTTTCTTT	CSSSVQGPNTEAFF
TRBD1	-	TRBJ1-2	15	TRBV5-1	TGCGCCAGCAGCTTGGAACAGGGGCATAACTATGGCTACACCTTC	CASSLEQGHNYGYTF
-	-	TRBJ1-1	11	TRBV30	TGTGCCTGGAGTGTTTTCCCGGAGGCTTTCTTT	CAWSVFPEAFF
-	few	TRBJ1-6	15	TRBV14	TGTGCCAGCAGCCAAGATAGGCCGTGGAGATCACCCCTCCACTTT	CASSQDRPWRSPLHF
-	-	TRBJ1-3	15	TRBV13	TGTGCCAGCAGCTCCACAGGGAGGGCTGGAAACACCATATATTTT	CASSSTGRAGNTIYF
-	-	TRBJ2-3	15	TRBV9	TGTGCCAGCAGCGTATCGAATAGCGGCACAGATACGCAGTATTTT	CASSVSNSGTDTQYF
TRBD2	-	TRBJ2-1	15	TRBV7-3	TGTGCCAGCAGCTTCGGGGGGGTCGCGAAGAATGAGCAGTTCTTC	CASSFGGVAKNEQFF
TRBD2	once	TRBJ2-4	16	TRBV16	TGTGCCAGCAGCCAATCTGGGACTAGCGGGAAAAACATTCAGTACTTC	CASSQSGTSGKNIQYF
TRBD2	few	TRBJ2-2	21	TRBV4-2	TGTGCCAGCAGCCAAGAGGAGGGGGGACTAGCGGGAGGAAGGCCCACCGGGGAGCTGTTTTTT	CASSQEEGGLAGGRPTGELFF
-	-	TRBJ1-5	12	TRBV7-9	TGTGCCAGCAGCTTAAGGGGTCAGCCCCAGCATTTT	CASSLRGQPQHF
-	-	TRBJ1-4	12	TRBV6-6	TGTGCCAGCAGCAAAACTAATGAAAAACTGTTTTTT	CASSKTNEKLFF
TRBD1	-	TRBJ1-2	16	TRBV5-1	TGCGCCAGCAGCTCATTAGGACAGGGGACAGAGAATGGCTACACCTTC	CASSSLGQGTENGYTF
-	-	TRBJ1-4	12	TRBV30	TGTGCCTGGAGTCCAAGTTTCCCGGTGGTGTTTTTT	CAWSPSFPVVFF
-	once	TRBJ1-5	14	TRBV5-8	TGTGCCAGCAGCTTCCGGACAGTGTATCAGCCCCAGCATTTT	CASSFRTVYQPQHF
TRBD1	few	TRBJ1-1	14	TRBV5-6	TGTGCCAGCAGCTCGACAGGGAGGAACACTGAAGCTTTCTTT	CASSSTGRNTEAFF
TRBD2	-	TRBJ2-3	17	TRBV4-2	TGTGCCAGCAGCCAGAGGTCAGCGGGGGGGCGCACAGATACGCAGTATTTT	CASSQRSAGGRTDTQYF
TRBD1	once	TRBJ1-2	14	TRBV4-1	TGCGCCAGCAGCAAGCGACAGGGGGACTATGGCTACACCTTC	CASSKRQGDYGYTF
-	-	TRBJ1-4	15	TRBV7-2	TGTGCCAGCAGCTTAATCAGGTCAACTAATGAAAAACTGTTTTTT	CASSLIRSTNEKLFF
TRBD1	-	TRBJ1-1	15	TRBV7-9	TGTGCCAGCAGCCCCCAAACAGGGGTGAACACTGAAGCTTTCTTT	CASSPQTGVNTEAFF
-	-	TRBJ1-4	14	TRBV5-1	TGCGCCAGCAGCTCCCTCGCGACTAATGAAAAACTGTTTTTT	CASSSLATNEKLFF
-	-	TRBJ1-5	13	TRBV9	TGTGCCAGCAGCGCGACAGCTACACAGCCCCAGCATTTT	CASSATATQPQHF
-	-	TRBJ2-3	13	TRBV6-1	TGTGCCAGCAGTGAGAAATCAGGCCATACGCAGTATTTT	CASSEKSGHTQYF
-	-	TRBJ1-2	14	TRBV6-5	TGTGCCAGCAGTTACCTGGGACTTAACTATGGCTACACCTTC	CASSYLGLNYGYTF
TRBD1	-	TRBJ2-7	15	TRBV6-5	TGTGCCAGCAGCCAGGGGGGACAGGGGTTCTACGAGCAGTACTTC	CASSQGGQGFYEQYF